Following are 18 T cell receptor beta chains from one sample sequenced in a study of T cell responses to AZD1222 COVID-19 vaccine. Generated by immunoSEQ multiplex PCR, the TCRdb table keeps only in-frame clones and is missing some. The profile shows some 150,000 clones, around 89% of them singletons. The material sequenced was peripheral blood, taken on day 0 of AZD1222 vaccination. Every receptor here comes from an adult in good health.

This clone has more than one count but fewer than ten. This same CDR3 is encoded by further DNA sequences in the sample. The rearrangement links TRBV6-5 to TRBJ1-5, with D perhaps TRBD1 (5 bases). V dropped 2 bases and J dropped 1 base, with 6 bases sitting between them. The CDR3 consists of 14 residues. Germline V gene data show CDR1 as MNHEY and CDR2 as SVGAGI. CDR3 DNA: TGTGCCAGCAGTTACGGGGGAAGCAATCAGCCCCAGCATTTT. Translating it yields CASSYGGSNQPQHF.

The chain uses TRBV15 and TRBJ2-7, with no clear D. Trimming pared 3 bases from V and 0 bases from J, leaving 6 bases between. The CDR3 is made up of 13 amino acids. The germline V gene encodes CDR1 LNHNV and CDR2 YYDKDF (reference sequence). CDR3 bases: TGTGCCACCAGCAGGGATCCCTCCTACGAGCAGTACTTC. It specifies CATSRDPSYEQYF. Variable domain in full (rest from reference TRBV15 and TRBJ2-7): DAMVIQNPRYQVTQFGKPVTLSCSQTLNHNVMYWYQQKSSQAPKLLFHYYDKDFNNEADTPDNFQSRRPNTSFCFLDIRSPGLGDTAMYLCATSRDPSYEQYFGPGTRLTVT.

The chain recombines TRBV3-1 (or the pseudogene TRBV3-2) with TRBJ1-5; D uncertain. With 1 base removed from V and 2 bases from J, the gap between germline ends came to 12 bases. Germline loops: CDR1 LGHDT, CDR2 YNNKEL (reference sequence). This CDR3 has 16 residues. CDR3 in amino acids: CASSQALDPGNQPQHF. For the CDR3, the DNA is TGTGCCAGCAGCCAAGCGCTGGACCCGGGCAATCAGCCCCAGCATTTT.

This chain links TRBV10-1 with TRBJ2-3; D ambiguous. Germline assignment: CDR1 WNHNN and CDR2 SYGVQD (reference sequence). CDR3 length equals 13 residues. V shed 6 bases and J shed 1 base, with 8 bases lying between them. The CDR3 nucleotides read TGCGCCAGCAGCTCAACCCGCACAGATACGCAGTATTTT. It translates to CASSSTRTDTQYF.

CDR3 residues: CASSELGRDSPLHF. The CDR3 bases are TGTGCCAGCAGTGAATTGGGGAGGGATTCACCCCTCCACTTT. V gene TRBV6-1 combines with J gene TRBJ1-6; no clear D gene. The germline V gene encodes CDR1 MNHNS and CDR2 SASEGT. CDR3 size: 14 residues. V lost 2 bases and J lost 8, with 10 bases in between.

The rearrangement links TRBV5-1 to TRBJ1-3; maybe TRBD1 (5 bases). Trimming cost V 5 bases and J 2 bases, with 11 bases left between them. Germline-derived CDR1 and CDR2 are SGHRS and YFSETQ. This CDR3 comprises 14 residues. CDR3 in DNA: TGCGCCAGCAGTCTAGGGGCTCCTGGAAACACCATATATTTT. It specifies CASSLGAPGNTIYF.

This chain links TRBV20-1 with TRBJ2-1; perhaps TRBD1 as D (6 bases). In germline, CDR1 is DFQATT, CDR2 SNEGSKA (reference sequence). CDR3 length: 15 residues. The V end lost 3 bases, the J end lost 3 bases, and 15 bases lay between the germline ends. CDR3 amino acids: CSASPLNRDYNEQFF. DNA for the CDR3: TGCAGTGCTAGTCCCCTGAACAGGGACTACAATGAGCAGTTCTTC.

The gene calls are TRBV7-2 and TRBJ2-3; 10 nucleotides agree with TRBD2. The CDR3 is 16 residues long. V was pared by 4 bases and J by 4 bases, with 8 bases of the junction left unmatched. CDR1 SGHTA and CDR2 FQGNSA come from the germline V gene. In nucleotides, the CDR3 is TGTGCCAGCAGCTCCCTCAGCGGGGGGGCCGCAGATACGCAGTATTTT. This encodes CASSSLSGGAADTQYF.

This clone occurred a few times. The CDR3 loop reads CALGPSTDTQYF. The DNA of the CDR3 is TGTGCCCTCGGACCGAGCACAGATACGCAGTATTTT. This chain uses TRBV2 with TRBJ2-3; no definite D call. Between the trimmed V and J ends, which lost 11 bases and 0 bases, there was a span of 9 bases. The CDR3 has 12 residues. Germline lookup yields CDR1 SNHLY and CDR2 FYNNEI.

The chain is built from TRBV5-6 and TRBJ2-6, with D unclear. Trimming took 3 bases from V and 0 from J, leaving 4 bases between them. This CDR3 comprises 14 residues. The germline V gene has CDR1 SGHDT and CDR2 YYEEEE. The CDR3 spells CASSSSSGANVLTF. The CDR3 coding sequence is TGTGCCAGCAGCTCCAGCTCTGGGGCCAACGTCCTGACTTTC. Based on the CDR3 plus reference TRBV5-6 and TRBJ2-6, the full variable domain is DAGVTQSPTHLIKTRGQQVTLRCSPKSGHDTVSWYQQALGQGPQFIFQYYEEEERQRGNFPDRFSGHQFPNYSSELNVNALLLGDSALYLCASSSSSGANVLTFGAGSRLTVL.

This sequence joins TRBV6-6 and TRBJ2-1; TRBD2 aligns across 11 bases. This CDR3 comprises 17 residues. The germline CDR1 and CDR2 sequences are MNHNY and SVGAGI (reference sequence). V trimming: 5 bases; J trimming: 3 bases; junction bases outside the gene matches: 9. The CDR3, as DNA: TGTGCCAGCAGTCCCCAGACTAGCGGGGCAAACTACAATGAGCAGTTCTTC. This gives the protein CASSPQTSGANYNEQFF.

This clone was detected a few times. V and J are TRBV28 and TRBJ2-7, with 8 bases identical to TRBD1. Germline loops: CDR1 MDHEN, CDR2 SYDVKM. V lost 3 bases to trimming and J lost 4 bases; unmatched junction nucleotides: 8. The CDR3 consists of 15 residues. In DNA form, the CDR3 reads TGTGCCAGCAGTTTCCAGGGCAGGGGGCTTTACGAGCAGTACTTC. Translation: CASSFQGRGLYEQYF.

V gene TRBV9 combines with J gene TRBJ1-1; tentatively, D is TRBD1 (6 bases). CDR1 and CDR2 (germline): SGDLS, YYNGEE. The CDR3 covers 14 residues. V was cut by 0 bases and J by 5 bases, with 11 bases left in between. DNA for the CDR3: TGTGCCAGCAGCGTAGAGGGCAGGGGTACTGAAGCTTTCTTT. It yields the protein CASSVEGRGTEAFF.

The gene calls are TRBV2 and TRBJ1-1; the D is unclear. Germline V gene data show CDR1 as SNHLY and CDR2 as FYNNEI. Trimming took 7 bases from V and 4 from J, leaving 13 bases between them. The CDR3 covers 13 residues. The CDR3 is CASNGEYSTEAFF. In nucleotides, the CDR3 is TGTGCCAGCAATGGGGAGTACAGCACTGAAGCTTTCTTT.

The chain is built from TRBV3-1 (or the pseudogene TRBV3-2) and TRBJ1-2; D not resolved. The germline gives CDR1 LGHDT, CDR2 YNNKEL (reference sequence). Trimming removed 0 bases at V and 0 bases at J, with 8 bases between. The CDR3 is 15 amino acids. The CDR3 reads CASSQEYRANYGYTF. CDR3 nucleotide sequence: TGTGCCAGCAGCCAAGAGTACAGAGCTAACTATGGCTACACCTTC.

The chain carries TRBV11-2 and TRBJ2-7, with 7 bases identical to TRBD1. Trimming at V came to 5 bases and at J to 2 bases, leaving 12 bases not matched to a gene. CDR3 size: 16 residues. CDR1 is SGHAT and CDR2 is FQNNGV in the germline V gene. The CDR3: CASSPVYGTVPYEQYF. Here the CDR3 DNA reads TGTGCCAGCAGCCCCGTCTACGGGACAGTTCCCTACGAGCAGTACTTC.

The rearrangement links TRBV19 to TRBJ2-3; D ambiguous. Trimming pared 5 bases from V and 4 bases from J, leaving 10 bases between. CDR3 length: 13 amino acids. From germline, CDR1 is LNHDA and CDR2 SQIVND (reference sequence). In DNA form, the CDR3 reads TGTGCCAGTAGTGACCCAGGCTCAGATACGCAGTATTTT. Residues: CASSDPGSDTQYF. Complete variable domain (other parts from reference TRBV19 and TRBJ2-3): DGGITQSPKYLFRKEGQNVTLSCEQNLNHDAMYWYRQDPGQGLRLIYYSQIVNDFQKGDIAEGYSVSREKKESFPLTVTSAQKNPTAFYLCASSDPGSDTQYFGPGTRLTVL.

This clone was detected only once. This rearrangement joins TRBV6-5 to TRBJ1-1; no definite D call. The CDR3 length is 13 residues. Trimming pared 6 bases from V and 1 base from J, leaving 9 bases between. CDR1 is MNHEY and CDR2 is SVGAGI in the germline V gene. Here the CDR3 reads CASRGRANTEAFF. DNA of the CDR3: TGTGCCAGCAGAGGACGGGCGAACACTGAAGCTTTCTTT.